Here is one T cell receptor beta chain with its context. Its antigen is not known. The junction and the germline gene differ at one end; a read error may be behind it. This entry is derived from a study of post-analysis software for immune sequencing data. Study-level findings and limits: Analysis by F measure revealed that same-batch samples clustered strongly together. Compared against controls, patients with multiple sclerosis displayed significantly lower normalized Chao1 diversity.

Every TCR beta cDNA library bore unique molecular identifiers. Once roughly 0.85 to 11 million T cells were used, roughly 0.5 million cDNA molecules resulted. TCRdb re-called the PCR reads through MiXCR, storing one row per CDR3 protein. The repertoire holds hundreds of thousands of distinct CDR3 sequences, with 45% as singletons. This TCR derives from a girl aged 10-17 years with multiple sclerosis. The sequencing sample was made of blood.

CDR3: CSAREGSGGAGGNEQFF. Here the CDR3 DNA reads TGCAGTGCCAGAGAAGGTAGCGGGGGGGCCGGTGGCAATGAGCAGTTCTTC. This chain uses TRBV20-1 with TRBJ2-1; 11 bases align to TRBD2. The CDR3 loop spans 17 amino acids. Per the germline V gene, CDR1 is DFQATT and CDR2 is SNEGSKA (reference sequence).